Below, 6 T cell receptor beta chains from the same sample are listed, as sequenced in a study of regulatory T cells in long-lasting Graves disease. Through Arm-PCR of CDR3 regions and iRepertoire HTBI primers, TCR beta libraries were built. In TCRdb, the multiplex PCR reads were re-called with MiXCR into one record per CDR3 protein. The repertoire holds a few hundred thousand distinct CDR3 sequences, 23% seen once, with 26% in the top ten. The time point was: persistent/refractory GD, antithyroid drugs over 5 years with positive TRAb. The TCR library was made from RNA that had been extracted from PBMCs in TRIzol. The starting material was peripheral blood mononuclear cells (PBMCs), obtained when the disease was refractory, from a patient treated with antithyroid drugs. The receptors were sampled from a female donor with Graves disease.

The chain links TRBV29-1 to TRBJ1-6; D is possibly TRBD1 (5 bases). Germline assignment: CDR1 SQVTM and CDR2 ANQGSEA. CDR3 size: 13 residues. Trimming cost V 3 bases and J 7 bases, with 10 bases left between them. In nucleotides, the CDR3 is TGCAGCGTTGAGGTCGGGGGGAATTCACCCCTCCACTTT. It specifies CSVEVGGNSPLHF. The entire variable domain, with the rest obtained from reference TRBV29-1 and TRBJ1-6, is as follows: SAVISQKPSRDICQRGTSLTIQCQVDSQVTMMFWYRQQPGQSLTLIATANQGSEATYESGFVIDKFPISRPNLTFSTLTVSNMSPEDSSIYLCSVEVGGNSPLHFGNGTRLTVT.

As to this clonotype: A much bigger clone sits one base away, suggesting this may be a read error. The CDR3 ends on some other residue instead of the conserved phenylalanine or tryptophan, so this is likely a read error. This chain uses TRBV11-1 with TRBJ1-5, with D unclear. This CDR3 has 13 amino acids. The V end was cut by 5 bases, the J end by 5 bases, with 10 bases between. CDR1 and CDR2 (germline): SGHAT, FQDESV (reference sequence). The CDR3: CASSLTSDQPQHL. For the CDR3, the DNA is TGTGCCAGCAGCCTAACATCGGATCAGCCCCAGCATCTT.

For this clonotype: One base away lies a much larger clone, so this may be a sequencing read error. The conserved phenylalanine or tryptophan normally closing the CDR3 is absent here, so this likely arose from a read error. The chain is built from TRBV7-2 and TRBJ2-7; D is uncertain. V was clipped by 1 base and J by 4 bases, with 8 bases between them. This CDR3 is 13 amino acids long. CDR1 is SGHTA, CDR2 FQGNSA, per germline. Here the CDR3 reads CASSLEAWYEQYY. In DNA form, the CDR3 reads TGTGCCAGCAGCTTAGAAGCGTGGTACGAGCAGTACTAC.

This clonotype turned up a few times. The CDR3 DNA reads TGCAGCATACAGGAACATAGCAATCAGCCCCAGCATTTT. This sequence encodes CSIQEHSNQPQHF. V and J are TRBV29-1 and TRBJ1-5; D is possibly TRBD1 (5 bases). V was clipped by 8 bases and J by 0 bases, with 11 bases between them. The CDR3 covers 13 residues. CDR1 and CDR2 from the germline V gene are SQVTM and ANQGSEA.

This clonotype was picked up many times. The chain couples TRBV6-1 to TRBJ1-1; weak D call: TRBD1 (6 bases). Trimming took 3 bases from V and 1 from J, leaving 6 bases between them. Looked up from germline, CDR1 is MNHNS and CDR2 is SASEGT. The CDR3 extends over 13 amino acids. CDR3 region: CASSETGNTEAFF. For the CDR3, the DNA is TGTGCCAGCAGTGAGACAGGGAACACTGAAGCTTTCTTT.

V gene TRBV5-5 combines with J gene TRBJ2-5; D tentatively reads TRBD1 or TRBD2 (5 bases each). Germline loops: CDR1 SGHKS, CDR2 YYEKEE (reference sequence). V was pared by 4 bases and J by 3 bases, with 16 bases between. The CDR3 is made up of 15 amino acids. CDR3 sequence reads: CASSHPPGREETQYF. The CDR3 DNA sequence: TGTGCCAGCAGCCATCCCCCGGGACGAGAAGAGACCCAGTACTTC.